This T cell receptor beta chain was recovered during a study of blood T cell repertoires in COVID-19. Trimming removed 5 bases at V and 4 bases at J, with 11 bases between. Germline CDR1 MNHEY, CDR2 SMNVEV (reference sequence). This CDR3 is 13 amino acids long. Method: immunoSEQ multiplex PCR; TCRdb's copy keeps in-frame clones and lacks some. The sample includes just over 300,000 clones, 65% to 90% of them seen just once. The material sequenced was PBMCs or T cells enriched from blood (not recorded which). The source is a man aged 25-45 years who had recovered from COVID-19. The V and J genes are TRBV27 and TRBJ1-2; the D gene is possibly TRBD1 (5 bases). The chain's CDR3 is CASSPRQRYGYTF. Written as DNA, the CDR3 is TGTGCCAGCAGTCCGCGACAGCGCTATGGCTACACCTTC.